The sequence of this T cell receptor beta chain was determined in a study of PD-1 blockade in classical Hodgkin lymphoma. Study-wide results and limits: CD4+ TCR diversity, unlike CD8+, climbed significantly by C4D1. Baseline TCR diversity was reportedly lower in newly diagnosed patients than healthy donors.

Note on this clone: Its specificity is not known.

CDR1 GTSNPN and CDR2 SVGIG come from the germline V gene (reference sequence). There are 12 residues in the CDR3. Deletions cut 1 base from V and 11 bases from J, with 14 bases between. Some clones are missing from TCRdb's copy, which holds only in-frame ones; the method was immunoSEQ multiplex PCR. The profile shows over 15,000 clones, roughly 83% of them singletons. Following autologous stem cell transplantation, relapse occurred in every patient, and exposure to brentuximab vedotin varied. The sample in question was peripheral blood mononuclear cells (PBMCs), obtained before the second cycle of nivolumab. The gene calls are TRBV30 and TRBJ1-1, with D maybe TRBD1 (6 bases). The clonotype comes from a human donor with classical Hodgkin lymphoma. CDR3 residues: CAWSARGATAFF. The CDR3 coding sequence is TGTGCCTGGAGTGCTCGGGGGGCTACGGCTTTCTTT.